The clone carrying this T cell receptor beta chain was detected once. Produced via immunoSEQ multiplex PCR; TCRdb's table is partial and in-frame only. The sample contains some 80,000 clones, roughly 92% of which appear only once. This record belongs to a study of control samples from healthy donors and cancer patients. CDR1 is MNHEY and CDR2 is SMNVEV in the germline V gene (reference sequence). J lost 9 bases, V lost 4 bases, and 8 bases had no gene match. The CDR3 runs 15 residues. The receptor was derived from a woman between 55 and 75 years old in good health. The sequenced material came from blood. This chain links TRBV27 with TRBJ1-6, with 8 positions matching TRBD1. CDR3 residues: CASSSWSGGRSPLHF. In DNA form, the CDR3 reads TGTGCCAGCAGTTCCTGGTCAGGGGGCCGTTCACCCCTCCACTTT.